These T cell receptor beta chains were read from a single sample in a study of cytomegalovirus exposure and HLA in healthy donors. Repertoires were generated with immunoSEQ multiplex PCR, while TCRdb's copy carries only in-frame clones and drops some. Here the sample spans hundreds of thousands of clones, about 89% being singletons. Sequencing was carried out using PBMCs. Source of these receptors: a woman under 30 in good health and CMV-seronegative. Both conserved end residues are part of each CDR3. D genes are given only for firm matches. The size entry is marked missing in some rows and otherwise reads once, few, many or a size class.

D,V,size,J,length,DNA,CDR3
TRBD1,TRBV6-1,-,TRBJ2-7,15,TGTGCCAGCAGGACCTTTGGGACAGGGGGCGGCGAGCAGTACTTC,CASRTFGTGGGEQYF
TRBD2,TRBV2,-,TRBJ2-2,16,TGTGCCGGGCTAACTGGACTAGCCTCGAACACCGGGGAGCTGTTTTTT,CAGLTGLASNTGELFF
TRBD1,TRBV6-1,-,TRBJ1-1,12,TGTGCCAGCAGGACAGGGCTCACTGAAGCTTTCTTT,CASRTGLTEAFF
-,TRBV5-4,once,TRBJ1-3,14,TGTGCCAGCCGCAAGGTCGGGGCTGGAAACACCATATATTTT,CASRKVGAGNTIYF
-,TRBV4-3,-,TRBJ1-2,14,TGCGCCAGCAACCCGTCGACAGTAAACTATGGCTACACCTTC,CASNPSTVNYGYTF
-,TRBV19,-,TRBJ2-3,16,TGTGCCAGTAGTATAGCGCAGATACCTAGCACAGATACGCAGTATTTT,CASSIAQIPSTDTQYF
TRBD1,TRBV10-3,once,TRBJ1-1,14,TGTGCCATCAGGCCGGGACAGGGCTTCACTGAAGCTTTCTTT,CAIRPGQGFTEAFF
-,TRBV4-3,-,TRBJ1-2,15,TGCGCCAGCAGCCAAGAACGCCAGGCCCCATATGGCTACACCTTC,CASSQERQAPYGYTF
TRBD2,TRBV9,-,TRBJ2-1,17,TGTGCCAGCAGCGTATCCCTAGCGGGAGTTTTGGGACGGGAGCAGTTCTTC,CASSVSLAGVLGREQFF
-,TRBV7-9,-,TRBJ2-7,12,TGTGCCAGCAGCTATCAATTCCACGAGCAGTACTTC,CASSYQFHEQYF
TRBD1,TRBV10-3,-,TRBJ1-1,13,TGTGCCATCAGTTGGGACAGGGACACTGAAGCTTTCTTT,CAISWDRDTEAFF
-,TRBV7-8,-,TRBJ2-5,14,TGTGCCAGCAGCTTAGTCCGGTCCTCAGAGACCCAGTACTTC,CASSLVRSSETQYF
TRBD1,TRBV4-2,-,TRBJ2-7,15,TGTGCCAGCAGCCCTACAGGACAGGGAGTTTTCGAGCAGTACTTC,CASSPTGQGVFEQYF
TRBD1,TRBV7-9,-,TRBJ2-1,17,TGTGCCAGCAGCGCACGCAAGGGGGGACAGGCCAACAATGAGCAGTTCTTC,CASSARKGGQANNEQFF
TRBD1,TRBV6-1,-,TRBJ2-7,18,TGTGCCAGCAGTGGGCCGGGACAGTTTCAACTATGGGTCTACGAGCAGTACTTC,CASSGPGQFQLWVYEQYF
TRBD2,TRBV5-1,-,TRBJ2-2,18,TGCGCCAGCAGCTTGCATAGCGGGAGAGGTTTCAAGACCGGGGAGCTGTTTTTT,CASSLHSGRGFKTGELFF
-,TRBV27,few,TRBJ2-7,12,TGTGCCAGCGCTATAAGCTCCTACGAGCAGTACTTC,CASAISSYEQYF
TRBD1,TRBV7-9,-,TRBJ1-2,14,TGTGCCAGCAGCTTAGCGGGACAGGGGTATGGCTACACCTTC,CASSLAGQGYGYTF
TRBD1,TRBV6-1,-,TRBJ2-7,13,TGTGCCAGCAGTGGGACAGGTCTGTACGAGCAGTACTTC,CASSGTGLYEQYF
TRBD1,TRBV7-9,-,TRBJ1-5,16,TGTGCCAGCAGCCAGGGGGGATATCCTAGCAATCAGCCCCAGCATTTT,CASSQGGYPSNQPQHF
-,TRBV6-1,-,TRBJ2-5,15,TGTGCCAGCAGTGCCTACAGGGATTTCCAAGAGACCCAGTACTTC,CASSAYRDFQETQYF
-,TRBV10-3,few,TRBJ1-2,15,TGTGCCATCAGTGGACAAGGGCAGGGGAGCTATGGCTACACCTTC,CAISGQGQGSYGYTF
TRBD1,TRBV6-5,-,TRBJ2-7,13,TGTGCCAGCAGCCTCCAGGGGGCCTACGAGCAGTACTTC,CASSLQGAYEQYF
TRBD1,TRBV4-1,-,TRBJ2-7,14,TGCGCCAGCAGCCACGAGGACAGGGTCGGCGAGCAGTACTTC,CASSHEDRVGEQYF
TRBD2,TRBV11-2,-,TRBJ2-5,16,TGTGCCAGCAGCCTGGGACTAGCGGGGGGGCGAGAGACCCAGTACTTC,CASSLGLAGGRETQYF
-,TRBV27,-,TRBJ1-1,15,TGTGCCAGCAGTTCCCCGGTTAGGGGGAACACTGAAGCTTTCTTT,CASSSPVRGNTEAFF
-,TRBV10-2,-,TRBJ2-7,13,TGCGCCAGCAGTGAGTCAGGGGGCTACGAGCAGTACTTC,CASSESGGYEQYF
-,TRBV7-2,-,TRBJ1-6,14,TGTGCCAGCAGCGCCGGGGGGCAGGGGTCACCCCTCCACTTT,CASSAGGQGSPLHF
-,TRBV29-1,-,TRBJ2-7,12,TGCAGCGTTGAAGGAGGGGGCTACGAGCAGTACTTC,CSVEGGGYEQYF
TRBD2,TRBV27,-,TRBJ2-1,16,TGTGCCAGCAAGCGAAGCGGGAGCCGACCCCCCCGTGAGCAGTTCTTC,CASKRSGSRPPREQFF
TRBD2,TRBV27,-,TRBJ2-7,16,TGTGCCAGCAGTTCTATCGGGGGGGGCAGGGCTTACGAGCAGTACTTC,CASSSIGGGRAYEQYF